These 10 T cell receptor beta chains came from one sample sequenced in a study of human CD8 memory T cell subsets. UMI-labeled 5' RACE produced the TCR beta libraries. TCRdb reprocessed the 5' RACE reads, with one entry per CDR3 protein and no DNA. Recorded for this sample: just under 7,500 distinct CDR3 sequences. Sequencing used CD8+ T cells from PBMCs. These TCRs come from a human donor in good health.

The V gene is TRBV19, the J gene TRBJ2-1. The CDR3 length is 12 residues. Per the germline V gene, CDR1 is LNHDA and CDR2 is SQIVND (reference sequence). The CDR3 is CASSISYNEQFF.

The CDR3 sequence: CASSQLAGLNEQFF. This chain links TRBV4-3 with TRBJ2-1; TCRdb's D call, TRBD2, is unchecked because there is no DNA. The CDR3 covers 14 residues. The germline V gene encodes CDR1 LGHNA and CDR2 YSLEER.

This chain uses TRBV11-2 with TRBJ1-2. Germline V lookup: CDR1 SGHAT, CDR2 FQNNGV. The CDR3 consists of 12 residues. The CDR3 spells CASSANGDGYTF.

The chain is built from TRBV20-1 and TRBJ2-1. The CDR3 length is 14 residues. Germline V CDR1 and CDR2: DFQATT, SNEGSKA (reference sequence). The CDR3 region is CSARSQDAMYEQFF.

This chain connects TRBV7-8 to TRBJ2-1; TCRdb names TRBD2, which stays unverified in the absence of DNA. This CDR3 is built from 14 residues. The V gene's germline CDR1 is SGHVS and CDR2 FQNEAQ. The CDR3 region is CASGTSGTYNEQFF.

The gene calls are TRBV21-1 and TRBJ2-7; lacking DNA, the TRBD2 call made by TCRdb goes unchecked. TRBV21-1 is deemed a pseudogene. CDR3 length equals 19 residues. The chain's CDR3 is CASSKGEMTSGPPTYEQYF.

The chain has TRBV4-3 and TRBJ2-7; as DNA is missing, the TRBD2 call by TCRdb cannot be tested. CDR1 and CDR2 (germline): LGHNA, YSLEER. This CDR3 is 17 amino acids long. Here the CDR3 reads CASSQAAGASGSYEQYF.

V usage is TRBV11-2 and J usage is TRBJ2-7; TCRdb's assignment of TRBD1 cannot be checked, as there is no DNA. The CDR3 is made up of 15 amino acids. CDR1 is SGHAT and CDR2 is FQNNGV in the germline V gene. CDR3: CASSHPGTGHYEQYF.

This chain joins TRBV4-3 and TRBJ2-3; TCRdb outputs TRBD1, but without DNA this stays unchecked. Per germline, CDR1 LGHNA and CDR2 YSLEER. The CDR3 contains 16 residues. CDR3: CASSQDLGQGTDTQYF.

This sequence joins TRBV5-1 and TRBJ1-1. The CDR3 has 12 residues. The V gene's germline CDR1 is SGHRS and CDR2 YFSETQ. Here the CDR3 reads CASSLGINEAFF.